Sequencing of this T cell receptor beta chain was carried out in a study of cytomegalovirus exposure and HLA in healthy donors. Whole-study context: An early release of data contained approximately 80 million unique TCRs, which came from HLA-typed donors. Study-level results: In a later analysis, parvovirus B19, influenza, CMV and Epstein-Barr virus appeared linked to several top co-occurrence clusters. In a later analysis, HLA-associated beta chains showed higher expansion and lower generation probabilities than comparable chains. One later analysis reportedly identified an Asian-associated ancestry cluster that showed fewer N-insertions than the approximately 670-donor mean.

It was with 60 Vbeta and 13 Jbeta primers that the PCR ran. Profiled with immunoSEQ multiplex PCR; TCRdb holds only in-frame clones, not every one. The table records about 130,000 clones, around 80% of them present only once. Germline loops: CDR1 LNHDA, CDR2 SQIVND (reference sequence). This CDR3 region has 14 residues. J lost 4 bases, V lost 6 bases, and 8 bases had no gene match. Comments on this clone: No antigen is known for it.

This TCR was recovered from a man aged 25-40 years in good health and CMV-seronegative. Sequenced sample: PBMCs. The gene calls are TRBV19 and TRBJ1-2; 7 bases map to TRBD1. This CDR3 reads CASSRQGSSYGYTF. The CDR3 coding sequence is TGTGCCAGTAGCCGACAGGGATCGAGCTATGGCTACACCTTC. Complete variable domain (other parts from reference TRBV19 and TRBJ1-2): DGGITQSPKYLFRKEGQNVTLSCEQNLNHDAMYWYRQDPGQGLRLIYYSQIVNDFQKGDIAEGYSVSREKKESFPLTVTSAQKNPTAFYLCASSRQGSSYGYTFGSGTRLTVV.